This T cell receptor (beta chain) was sequenced for a study of T cell responses to AZD1222 COVID-19 vaccine. Overall study results and limits: Reportedly, close to half of spike-specific TCRs are directed against unmutated variant regions.

TCRdb's table, derived via immunoSEQ multiplex PCR, lists solely in-frame clones and lacks some. The table shows about 150,000 clones, with under 95% occurring only once. A note on this clone: Its antigen is unknown.

Germline V gene sequence: CDR1 MDHEN, CDR2 SYDVKM. The CDR3 is 13 residues long. V lost 4 bases, J lost 4 bases, and 11 bases lay in between. This clonotype was sampled from an adult who received the AZD1222 COVID-19 vaccine. The rearrangement links TRBV28 to TRBJ2-7; perhaps TRBD1 as D (6 bases). Sequencing was performed on peripheral blood, taken 28 days after the second AZD1222 dose. CDR3 protein: CASSSGQSYEQYF. The CDR3 bases are TGTGCCAGCAGTTCCGGACAGTCGTACGAGCAGTACTTC.